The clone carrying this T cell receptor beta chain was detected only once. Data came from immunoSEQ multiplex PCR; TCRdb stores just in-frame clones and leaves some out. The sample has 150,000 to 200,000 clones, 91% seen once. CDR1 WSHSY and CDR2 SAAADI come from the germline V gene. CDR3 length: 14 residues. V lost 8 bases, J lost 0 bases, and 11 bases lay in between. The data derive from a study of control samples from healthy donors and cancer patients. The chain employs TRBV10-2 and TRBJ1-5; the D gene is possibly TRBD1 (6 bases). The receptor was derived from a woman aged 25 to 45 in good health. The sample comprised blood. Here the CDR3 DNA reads TGCGCCAGCCACAGGGAATATAGCAATCAGCCCCAGCATTTT. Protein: CASHREYSNQPQHF.